A selection of T cell receptor beta chains follows, all from one sample in a study of shared clonotypes between healthy human individuals. Method: immunoSEQ multiplex PCR; TCRdb's copy keeps in-frame clones and lacks some. Of about 1.5 million clones in the sample, 95% to 99% are singletons; the top ten hold about 0.4%. Sequenced sample: naive CD4+ T cells sorted from blood. Source of these receptors: a man between 25 and 39 years old in good health. Each CDR3 is given with its conserved first and last residue. The order of the fields is V gene, clone size, J gene, D gene, CDR3 DNA, CDR3 protein. A D gene is named only where the DNA matches it firmly. Size is omitted from some rows. Given values are once, few, many or a class for expanded clones.

>TRBV5-4|.|TRBJ2-2|TRBD1
TGTGCCAGCAGCCGAAGCCCCGGGACAGGGAGTACCGGGGAGCTGTTTTTT
CASSRSPGTGSTGELFF
>TRBV11-1|.|TRBJ2-7|TRBD2
TGTGCCAGCAGCCTAGCGGGAGTTTTGGGCGAGCAGTACTTC
CASSLAGVLGEQYF
>TRBV15|.|TRBJ2-3|TRBD1
TGTGCCACCAGCAGACAATCGACAGGGATTGCCACAGATACGCAGTATTTT
CATSRQSTGIATDTQYF
>TRBV29-1|.|TRBJ2-1|TRBD2
TGCAGCGTTGTGATAGGGCTAGCGGAACACAATGAGCAGTTCTTC
CSVVIGLAEHNEQFF
>TRBV29-1|.|TRBJ1-2|.
TGCAGCGTGAATCCGGACAGCACGTATGGCTACACCTTC
CSVNPDSTYGYTF
>TRBV5-1|.|TRBJ2-1|.
TGCGCCAGCAGCTTGGCCGAGACTACCTACAATGAGCAGTTCTTC
CASSLAETTYNEQFF
>TRBV28|.|TRBJ1-5|TRBD1
TGTGCCAGCAGACAGACCGGGACAGGGGGCCGCAATCAGCCCCAGCATTTT
CASRQTGTGGRNQPQHF
>TRBV9|.|TRBJ2-2|.
TGTGCCAGCAGCGTCAAAATCACCGGGGAGCTGTTTTTT
CASSVKITGELFF
>TRBV5-8|.|TRBJ2-7|.
TGTGCCAGCAGCCGCAGAGGGATGGGAGGCCTCCACGAGCAGTACTTC
CASSRRGMGGLHEQYF
>TRBV18|.|TRBJ1-4|.
TGTGCCAGCTCACCACTGGGGGCAACTAATGAAAAACTGTTTTTT
CASSPLGATNEKLFF
>TRBV5-5|.|TRBJ2-5|TRBD2
TGTGCCAGCAGCTTTCGCGGGGGGCCTCCGGGAGAGACCCAGTACTTC
CASSFRGGPPGETQYF
>TRBV5-1|.|TRBJ2-1|.
TGCGCCAGCAGCTTGGATGACTACAATGAGCAGTTCTTC
CASSLDDYNEQFF
>TRBV9|.|TRBJ2-1|.
TGTGCCAGCAGCAGACAGCTGGGTGAGCAGTTCTTC
CASSRQLGEQFF
>TRBV29-1|.|TRBJ1-2|.
TGCAGCGTTGAAGTTATCCTACCCGGGACCTACTATCGCTACACCTTC
CSVEVILPGTYYRYTF
>TRBV11-2|few|TRBJ1-5|.
TGTGCCAGCAGCTTAGTGGGGAATCAGCCCCAGCATTTT
CASSLVGNQPQHF
>TRBV5-4|.|TRBJ2-1|TRBD1
TGTGCCAGCAGCCAACAGGGGGTCGATGAGCAGTTCTTC
CASSQQGVDEQFF
>TRBV18|.|TRBJ2-3|.
TGTGCCAGCTCACCACTACAGGGATCTTCGTTTACGCAGTATTTT
CASSPLQGSSFTQYF
>TRBV5-1|once|TRBJ2-3|.
TGCGCCAGCAGCTTGGAGGGTGGGGTAGAGGATACGCAGTATTTT
CASSLEGGVEDTQYF
>TRBV9|.|TRBJ2-5|.
TGTGCCAGCAGCGTCAACCCGGGGCCCCAAGAGACCCAGTACTTC
CASSVNPGPQETQYF
>TRBV6-1|.|TRBJ1-5|.
TGTGCCAGCAGTGTCGGGCTTCGGCCCCAGCATTTT
CASSVGLRPQHF
>TRBV5-1|.|TRBJ1-1|.
TGCGCCAGCAGTACACAGAACACTGAAGCTTTCTTT
CASSTQNTEAFF
>TRBV11-2|.|TRBJ1-5|.
TGTGCCAGCAGCTTAGATTCAGGGACTCAGCCCCAGCATTTT
CASSLDSGTQPQHF
>TRBV7-2|once|TRBJ1-1|.
TGTGCCAGCAGCTTAGTTGGTCGGATCTTCACTGAAGCTTTCTTT
CASSLVGRIFTEAFF
>TRBV28|.|TRBJ1-1|.
TGTGCCAGCAGCCCCCCGGGACTCCCAATGACTTTCTTT
CASSPPGLPMTFF
>TRBV5-3|.|TRBJ2-7|TRBD2
TGTGCCAGAAGCAACGTACTAGCGGGAGGCAACGAGCAGTACTTC
CARSNVLAGGNEQYF
>TRBV5-1|.|TRBJ2-6|TRBD1
TGCGCCAGCAGCTTGATGGGGACAGCCGGGGCCAACGTCCTGACTTTC
CASSLMGTAGANVLTF
>TRBV2|.|TRBJ2-4|.
TGTGCCAGCAGCGATACCGGACTTGTACAGTACTTC
CASSDTGLVQYF
>TRBV2|.|TRBJ1-5|TRBD1
TGTGCCAGCAGCCCCGACAGGGGCCCGAATCAGCCCCAGCATTTT
CASSPDRGPNQPQHF
>TRBV7-9|.|TRBJ1-1|.
TGTGCCAGCAGCTTTACAGGCCACCTTGCCCGAGGAGAGGAAGCTTTCTTT
CASSFTGHLARGEEAFF
>TRBV7-9|.|TRBJ2-7|TRBD1
TGTGCCAGCAGCACCACAGGGGCCCAGGGCTACGAGCAGTACTTC
CASSTTGAQGYEQYF
>TRBV28|.|TRBJ1-2|.
TGTGCCAGCAGTTTAATGGGGGGGGCACATGGCTACACCTTC
CASSLMGGAHGYTF
>TRBV10-1|.|TRBJ2-7|.
TGCGCCAGCCAACCCCGCCGCTCCGGCGAGCAGTACTTC
CASQPRRSGEQYF
>TRBV9|.|TRBJ2-7|TRBD1
TGTGCCAGCAGCGTAGGTGCTGGACAGGGGGCTAGCGAGCAGTACTTC
CASSVGAGQGASEQYF
>TRBV5-1|.|TRBJ2-7|.
TGCGCCAGCAGCGCTGAAGGAGGGGCCCACGAGCAGTACTTC
CASSAEGGAHEQYF
>TRBV28|.|TRBJ1-2|.
TGTGCCAGCAGTAAAATACAGACTGAGTTGCCTGGCTACACCTTC
CASSKIQTELPGYTF
>TRBV5-1|.|TRBJ2-1|TRBD1
TGCGCCAGCAGCTTCCGAATAGACAGGGGGTCCTACAATGAGCAGTTCTTC
CASSFRIDRGSYNEQFF
>TRBV19|.|TRBJ2-2|.
TGTGCCAGTAGCCATAAGCGGTTGGGCGGGGAGCTGTTTTTT
CASSHKRLGGELFF
>TRBV29-1|.|TRBJ2-2|TRBD2
TGCAGCGTTAAACTAGCGGGAGTCACCGGGGAGCTGTTTTTT
CSVKLAGVTGELFF
>TRBV9|.|TRBJ2-1|.
TGTGCCAGCAGCGCCCGTCGGGGGGAGCAGTTCTTC
CASSARRGEQFF
>TRBV29-1|.|TRBJ2-5|.
TGCAGCGTTAGGGGACCCGGGTCCCGGGGGACCCAGTACTTC
CSVRGPGSRGTQYF
>TRBV11-2|.|TRBJ2-7|TRBD1
TGTGCCAGCAGCTCCGGACAGGGTTCCGAGCAGTACTTC
CASSSGQGSEQYF
>TRBV21-1|.|TRBJ2-1|.
TGTGCCAGCAGCAAAGACGGACTAGCGGGAGGAACCAATGAGCAGTTCTTC
CASSKDGLAGGTNEQFF
>TRBV28|.|TRBJ2-7|.
TGTGCCAGCAGCGGGACCCCACCCTACCACGAGCAGTACTTC
CASSGTPPYHEQYF
>TRBV2|.|TRBJ1-5|TRBD1
TGTGCCAGCAGTGCTCGTGACAGGGGAGATCAGCCCCAGCATTTT
CASSARDRGDQPQHF
>TRBV28|.|TRBJ2-1|.
TGTGCCAGCAGTCCCGGGACTCTTTCCAACAATGAGCAGTTCTTC
CASSPGTLSNNEQFF
>TRBV2|once|TRBJ2-7|.
TGTGCCAGCAGTTTTCCGGGGGAGACCTACGAGCAGTACTTC
CASSFPGETYEQYF
>TRBV28|.|TRBJ2-6|TRBD1
TGTGCCAGCAGTGGACAGGGAATATCTGGGGCCAACGTCCTGACTTTC
CASSGQGISGANVLTF
>TRBV27|.|TRBJ2-5|.
TGTGCCAGCAGTTCCCATGGTCCTGGGGAGACCCAGTACTTC
CASSSHGPGETQYF
>TRBV5-6|.|TRBJ2-1|.
TGTGCCAGCAGCTCCGTGGAGCGGCATTACAATGAGCAGTTCTTC
CASSSVERHYNEQFF
>TRBV15|.|TRBJ2-3|TRBD2
TGTGCCACCAGCAGAGGTCCAGGACTAGCGGACACAGATACGCAGTATTTT
CATSRGPGLADTDTQYF
>TRBV28|.|TRBJ1-5|.
TGTGCCAGCAGTTCGGGACCGACAATCTGGTCCCAGCATTTT
CASSSGPTIWSQHF